Listed here is a single T cell receptor beta chain. This sample was included in a study of blood T cell repertoires in COVID-19. The ends were cut back, 2 bases at V and 8 bases at J, with 9 bases in the middle. The germline gives CDR1 SGHTA, CDR2 FQGNSA. The CDR3 consists of 13 residues. Using immunoSEQ multiplex PCR, the repertoire was profiled, and TCRdb retains in-frame clones only, with some absent. Counted here are under 200,000 clones, around 87% occurring once; the ten biggest clones make up roughly 2.5%. The chain has TRBV7-2 and TRBJ1-4; D unclear. This receptor was identified in a man in his forties with active or convalescent COVID-19. Specimen: peripheral blood. The CDR3 region is CASSLNQREKLFF. As DNA, the CDR3 is TGTGCCAGCAGCTTAAATCAGAGGGAAAAACTGTTTTTT.